This passage covers 6 T cell receptor beta chains from one sample sequenced in a study of T-cell memory formation after mild COVID-19. TCRdb re-analysed the 5' RACE reads in MiXCR, keeping a single row per CDR3 protein. The table records about 610,000 distinct CDR3 sequences, around a sixth of them present only once. Sequences were obtained from PBMCs or a T cell subset sorted from them (not recorded which). These TCRs come from an adult woman who had mild COVID-19 (a few samples of this study predate the infection). Cell type and time point are not known.

This clonotype was observed a few times. CDR3 loop: CASSQGWGTADTQYF. The CDR3 DNA follows: TGTGCCAGCAGCCAAGGGTGGGGAACAGCAGATACGCAGTATTTT. The chain carries TRBV14 and TRBJ2-3; no firm D call. The germline V gene encodes CDR1 SGHDN and CDR2 FVKESK. V lost 1 base to trimming and J lost 4 bases, with 12 bases between them. CDR3 length: 15 amino acids. Complete variable domain (other parts from reference TRBV14 and TRBJ2-3): EAGVTQFPSHSVIEKGQTVTLRCDPISGHDNLYWYRRVMGKEIKFLLHFVKESKQDESGMPNNRFLAERTGGTYSTLKVQPAELEDSGVYFCASSQGWGTADTQYFGPGTRLTVL.

This clonotype was counted a few times. The V gene is TRBV6-4, the J gene TRBJ2-1; the D gene is possibly TRBD2 (6 bases). Germline-derived CDR1 and CDR2 are MRHNA and SNTAGT. This CDR3 has 14 amino acids. V shed 3 bases and J shed 3 bases, with 9 bases lying between them. CDR3: CASSEGGDYNEQFF. Here the CDR3 DNA reads TGTGCCAGCAGTGAAGGCGGGGACTACAATGAGCAGTTCTTC.

The rearrangement links TRBV5-1 to TRBJ1-2; a possible D gene is TRBD1 (5 bases). V gave up 4 bases and J gave up 7 bases, with 32 bases separating them. The germline CDR1 and CDR2 sequences are SGHRS and YFSETQ. The CDR3 spans 19 residues. CDR3 DNA sequence: TGCGCCAGCAGCCCAACTAGGCCGGGGGACGAGTTCCTGGTCCGTGGCTACACCTTC. Protein: CASSPTRPGDEFLVRGYTF.

This chain links TRBV29-1 with TRBJ2-7; D gene ambiguous. CDR3 length: 13 amino acids. V was clipped by 2 bases and J by 1 base, with 9 bases between them. Looked up from germline, CDR1 is SQVTM and CDR2 is ANQGSEA. For the CDR3, the DNA is TGCAGCGTTGAAAGGGCGAATTCCTACGAGCAGTACTTC. It specifies CSVERANSYEQYF.

This clonotype has a handful of counts. The rearrangement uses TRBV6-6 and TRBJ2-7, with D perhaps TRBD1 (5 bases). Trimming took off 8 bases at V and 7 bases at J, with 18 bases between the two ends. This CDR3 comprises 13 residues. Germline CDR1 reads MNHNY; CDR2 reads SVGAGI (reference sequence). CDR3 coding DNA: TGTGCCAGCGTTGAAGGGGCTGAAGGTGAGCAGTACTTC. Translating it yields CASVEGAEGEQYF.

The J gene is TRBJ2-3, the V gene TRBV7-3; TRBD2 might be the D (6 bases). The CDR3 has 15 amino acids. CDR1 and CDR2 (germline): SGHTA, FQGTGA. Trimming took 7 bases from V and 1 from J, leaving 15 bases between them. CDR3 coding DNA: TGTGCCAGCACCGAGGAGGGGTTGGGCACAGATACGCAGTATTTT. Protein: CASTEEGLGTDTQYF.